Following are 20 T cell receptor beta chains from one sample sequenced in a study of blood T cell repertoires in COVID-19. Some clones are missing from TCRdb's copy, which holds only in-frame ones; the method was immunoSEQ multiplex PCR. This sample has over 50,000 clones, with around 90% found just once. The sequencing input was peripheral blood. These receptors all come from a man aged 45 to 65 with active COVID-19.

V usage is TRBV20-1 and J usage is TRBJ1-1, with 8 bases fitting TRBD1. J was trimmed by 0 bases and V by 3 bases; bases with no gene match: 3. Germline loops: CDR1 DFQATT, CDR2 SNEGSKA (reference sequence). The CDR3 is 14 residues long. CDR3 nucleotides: TGCAGTGCTAGTCCAGGGGGCCTGAACACTGAAGCTTTCTTT. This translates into CSASPGGLNTEAFF.

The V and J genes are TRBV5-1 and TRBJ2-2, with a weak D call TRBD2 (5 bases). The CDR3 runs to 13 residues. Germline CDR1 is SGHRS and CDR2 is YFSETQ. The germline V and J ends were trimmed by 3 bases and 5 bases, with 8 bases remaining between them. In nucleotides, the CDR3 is TGCGCCAGCAGCTCCCCGGGAACCGGGGAGCTGTTTTTT. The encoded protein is CASSSPGTGELFF.

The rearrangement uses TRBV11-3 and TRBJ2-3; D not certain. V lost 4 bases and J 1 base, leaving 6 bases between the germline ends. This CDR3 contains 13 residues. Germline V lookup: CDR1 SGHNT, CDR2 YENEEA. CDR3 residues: CASSSMGTDTQYF. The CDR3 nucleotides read TGTGCCAGCAGCTCTATGGGCACAGATACGCAGTATTTT.

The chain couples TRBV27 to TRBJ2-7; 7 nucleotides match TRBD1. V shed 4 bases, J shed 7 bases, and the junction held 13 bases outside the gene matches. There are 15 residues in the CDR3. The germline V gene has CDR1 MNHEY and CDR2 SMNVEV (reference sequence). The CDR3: CASSSITGVPGEQYF. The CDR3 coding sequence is TGTGCCAGCAGTTCAATAACAGGGGTCCCCGGGGAGCAGTACTTC.

CDR3 in amino acids: CASSLFWGENEKLFF. In DNA form, the CDR3 reads TGCGCCAGCAGCCTATTCTGGGGGGAAAATGAAAAACTGTTTTTT. The chain couples TRBV4-3 to TRBJ1-4, with D perhaps TRBD1 (5 bases). Germline values: CDR1 LGHNA, CDR2 YSLEER. The V and J ends lost 4 bases and 5 bases respectively, with 14 bases between them. This CDR3 has 15 amino acids.

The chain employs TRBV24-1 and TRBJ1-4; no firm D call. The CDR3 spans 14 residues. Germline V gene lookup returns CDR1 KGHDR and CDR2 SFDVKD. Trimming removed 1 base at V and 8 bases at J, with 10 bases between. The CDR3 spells CATSDFHEWEKLFF. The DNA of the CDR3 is TGTGCCACCAGTGATTTCCACGAGTGGGAAAAACTGTTTTTT.

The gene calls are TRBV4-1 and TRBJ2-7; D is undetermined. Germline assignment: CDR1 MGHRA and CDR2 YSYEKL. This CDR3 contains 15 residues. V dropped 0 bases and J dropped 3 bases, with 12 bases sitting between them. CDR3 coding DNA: TGCGCCAGCAGCCAAGAGGGCCTTAACCTCTACGAGCAGTACTTC. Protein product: CASSQEGLNLYEQYF.

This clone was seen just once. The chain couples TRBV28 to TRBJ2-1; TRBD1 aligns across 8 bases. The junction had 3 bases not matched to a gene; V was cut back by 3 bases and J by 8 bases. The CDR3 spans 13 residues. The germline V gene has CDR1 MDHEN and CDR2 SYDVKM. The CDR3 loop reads CASSLQGADEQFF. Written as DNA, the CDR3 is TGTGCCAGCAGTTTGCAGGGGGCCGATGAGCAGTTCTTC.

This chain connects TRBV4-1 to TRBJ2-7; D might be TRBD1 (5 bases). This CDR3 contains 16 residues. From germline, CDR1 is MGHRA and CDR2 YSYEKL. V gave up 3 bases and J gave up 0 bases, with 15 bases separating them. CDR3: CASSQTQVRGSYEQYF. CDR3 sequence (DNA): TGCGCCAGCAGCCAGACACAGGTCAGAGGCTCCTACGAGCAGTACTTC.

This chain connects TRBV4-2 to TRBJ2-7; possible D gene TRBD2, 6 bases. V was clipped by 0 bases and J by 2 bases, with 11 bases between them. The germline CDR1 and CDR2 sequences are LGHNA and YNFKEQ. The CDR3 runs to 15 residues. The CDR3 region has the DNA TGTGCCAGCAGCCAAGATATAGCGGCGACCTACGAGCAGTACTTC. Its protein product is CASSQDIAATYEQYF.

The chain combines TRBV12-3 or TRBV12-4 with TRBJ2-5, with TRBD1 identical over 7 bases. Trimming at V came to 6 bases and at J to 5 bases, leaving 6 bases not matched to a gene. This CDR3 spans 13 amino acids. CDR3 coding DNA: TGTGCCAGCAGCTCGGGACAGTCGGAGACCCAGTACTTC. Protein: CASSSGQSETQYF.

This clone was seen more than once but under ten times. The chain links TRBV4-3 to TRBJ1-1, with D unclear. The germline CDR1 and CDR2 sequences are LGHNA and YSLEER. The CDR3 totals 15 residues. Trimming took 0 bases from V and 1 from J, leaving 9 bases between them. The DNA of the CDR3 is TGCGCCAGCAGCCAAGAGGTCACGCGGAACACTGAAGCTTTCTTT. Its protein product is CASSQEVTRNTEAFF.

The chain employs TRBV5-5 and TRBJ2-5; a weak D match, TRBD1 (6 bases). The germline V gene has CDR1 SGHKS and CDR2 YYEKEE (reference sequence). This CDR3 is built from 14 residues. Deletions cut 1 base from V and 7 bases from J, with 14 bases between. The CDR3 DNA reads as TGTGCCAGCAGCTTGACAGGGCAGGGCACGACCCAGTACTTC. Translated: CASSLTGQGTTQYF.

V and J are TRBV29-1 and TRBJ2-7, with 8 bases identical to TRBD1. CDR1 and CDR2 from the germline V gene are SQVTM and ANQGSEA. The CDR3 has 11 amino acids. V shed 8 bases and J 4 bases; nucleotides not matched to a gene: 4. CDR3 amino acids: CSITGGYEQYF. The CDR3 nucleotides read TGCAGCATCACAGGGGGATACGAGCAGTACTTC.

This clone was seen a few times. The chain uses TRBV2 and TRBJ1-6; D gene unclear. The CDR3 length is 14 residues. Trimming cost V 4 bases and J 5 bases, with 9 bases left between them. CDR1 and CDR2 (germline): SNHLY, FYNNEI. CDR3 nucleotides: TGTGCCAGCAGTGGTGTGGGAGATAATTCACCCCTCCACTTT. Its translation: CASSGVGDNSPLHF. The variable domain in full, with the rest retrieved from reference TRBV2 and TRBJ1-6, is EPEVTQTPSHQVTQMGQEVILRCVPISNHLYFYWYRQILGQKVEFLVSFYNNEISEKSEIFDDQFSVERPDGSNFTLKIRSTKLEDSAMYFCASSGVGDNSPLHFGNGTRLTVT.

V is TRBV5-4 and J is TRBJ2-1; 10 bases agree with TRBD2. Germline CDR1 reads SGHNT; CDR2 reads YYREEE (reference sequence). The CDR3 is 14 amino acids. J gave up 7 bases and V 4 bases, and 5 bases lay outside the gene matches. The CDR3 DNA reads TGTGCCAGCAGCACCTCAGCGGGGGGGAATGAGCAGTTCTTC. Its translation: CASSTSAGGNEQFF.

CDR3: CATQRSVNTEAFF. CDR3 coding DNA: TGTGCCACCCAAAGATCGGTGAACACTGAAGCTTTCTTT. The V gene is TRBV10-3, the J gene TRBJ1-1; D is unclear. Trimming took 10 bases from V and 0 from J, leaving 12 bases between them. CDR1 is ENHRY, CDR2 SYGVKD, per germline. This CDR3 region has 13 residues.

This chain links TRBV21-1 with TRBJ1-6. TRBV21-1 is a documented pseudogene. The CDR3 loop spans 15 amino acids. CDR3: CASRVAGTVLCPLHF. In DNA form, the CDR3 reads TGTGCCAGCCGAGTCGCCGGGACTGTCCTTTGTCCCCTCCACTTT.

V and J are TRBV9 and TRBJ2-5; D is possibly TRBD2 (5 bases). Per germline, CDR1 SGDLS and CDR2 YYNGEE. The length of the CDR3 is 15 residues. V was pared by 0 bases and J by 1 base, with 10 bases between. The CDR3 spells CASSVGERGQETQYF. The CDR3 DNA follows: TGTGCCAGCAGCGTAGGGGAGCGCGGCCAAGAGACCCAGTACTTC.

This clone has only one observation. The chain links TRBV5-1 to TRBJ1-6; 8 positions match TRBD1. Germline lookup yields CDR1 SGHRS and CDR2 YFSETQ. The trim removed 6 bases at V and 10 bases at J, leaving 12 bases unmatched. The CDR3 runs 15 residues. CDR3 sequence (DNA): TGCGCCAGCACCCCCGGACAGGGACTTAGCTCACCCCTCCACTTT. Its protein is CASTPGQGLSSPLHF.